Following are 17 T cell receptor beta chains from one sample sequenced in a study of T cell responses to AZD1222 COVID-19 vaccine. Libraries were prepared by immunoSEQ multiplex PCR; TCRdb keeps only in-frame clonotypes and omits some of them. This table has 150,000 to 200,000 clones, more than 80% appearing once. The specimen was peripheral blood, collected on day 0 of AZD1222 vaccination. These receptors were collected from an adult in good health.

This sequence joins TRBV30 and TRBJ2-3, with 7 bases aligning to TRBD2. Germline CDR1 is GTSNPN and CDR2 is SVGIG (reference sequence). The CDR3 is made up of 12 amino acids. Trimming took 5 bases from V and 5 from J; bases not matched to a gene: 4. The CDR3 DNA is TGTGCCTGGTACCGGGGGGTAGATACGCAGTATTTT. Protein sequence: CAWYRGVDTQYF.

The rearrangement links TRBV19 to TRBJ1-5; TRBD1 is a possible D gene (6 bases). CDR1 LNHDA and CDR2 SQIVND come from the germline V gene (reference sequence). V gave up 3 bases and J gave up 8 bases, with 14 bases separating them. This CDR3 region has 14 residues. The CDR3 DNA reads TGTGCCAGTAGTATCTCGGGGGCTAGCGAGCCCCAGCATTTT. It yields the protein CASSISGASEPQHF.

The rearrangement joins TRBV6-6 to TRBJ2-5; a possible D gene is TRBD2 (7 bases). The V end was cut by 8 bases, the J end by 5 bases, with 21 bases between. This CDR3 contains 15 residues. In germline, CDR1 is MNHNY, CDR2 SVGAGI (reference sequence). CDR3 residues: CASFSGGLGTETQYF. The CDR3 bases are TGTGCCAGCTTTTCCGGGGGGCTAGGAACGGAGACCCAGTACTTC.

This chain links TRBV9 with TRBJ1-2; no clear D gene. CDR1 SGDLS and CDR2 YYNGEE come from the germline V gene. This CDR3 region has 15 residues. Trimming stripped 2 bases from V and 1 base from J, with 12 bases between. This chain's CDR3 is CASSVASINNYGYTF. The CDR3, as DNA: TGTGCCAGCAGCGTCGCGTCGATTAATAACTATGGCTACACCTTC.

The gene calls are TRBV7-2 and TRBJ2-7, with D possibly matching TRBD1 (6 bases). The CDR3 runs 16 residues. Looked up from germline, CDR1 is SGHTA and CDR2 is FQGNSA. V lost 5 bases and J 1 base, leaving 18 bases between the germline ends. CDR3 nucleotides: TGTGCCAGCAGCCTTGGGGTGGGGGCACCGTCCTACGAGCAGTACTTC. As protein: CASSLGVGAPSYEQYF.

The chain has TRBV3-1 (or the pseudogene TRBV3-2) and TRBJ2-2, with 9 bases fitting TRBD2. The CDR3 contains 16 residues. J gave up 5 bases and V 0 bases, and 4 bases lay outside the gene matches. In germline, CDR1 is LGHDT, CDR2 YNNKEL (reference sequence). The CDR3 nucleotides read TGTGCCAGCAGCCAAGAGACTAGCGGAGGTACCGGGGAGCTGTTTTTT. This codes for CASSQETSGGTGELFF.

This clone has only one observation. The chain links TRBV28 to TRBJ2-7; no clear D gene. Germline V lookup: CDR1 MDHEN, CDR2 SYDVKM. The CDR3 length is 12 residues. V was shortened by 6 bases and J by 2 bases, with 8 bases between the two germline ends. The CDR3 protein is CASSQAPYEQYF. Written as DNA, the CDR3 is TGTGCCAGCAGCCAGGCCCCCTACGAGCAGTACTTC.

The CDR3 DNA reads TGTGCCAGCAGTTACTCGCTCAGCCTAGCGGGGGGGGATACGCAGTATTTT. Its protein product is CASSYSLSLAGGDTQYF. The chain uses TRBV6-2 or TRBV6-3 and TRBJ2-3; 12 bases align to TRBD2. Germline V CDR1 and CDR2: MNHEY, SVGEGT. With 0 bases clipped from V and 6 bases from J, the junction kept 7 bases outside the gene matches. The CDR3 has 17 amino acids.

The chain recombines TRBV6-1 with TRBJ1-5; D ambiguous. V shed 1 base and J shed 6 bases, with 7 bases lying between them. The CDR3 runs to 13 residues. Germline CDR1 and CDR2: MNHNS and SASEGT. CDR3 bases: TGTGCCAGCAGTGAAGGGAGGCGTCAGCCCCAGCATTTT. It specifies CASSEGRRQPQHF.

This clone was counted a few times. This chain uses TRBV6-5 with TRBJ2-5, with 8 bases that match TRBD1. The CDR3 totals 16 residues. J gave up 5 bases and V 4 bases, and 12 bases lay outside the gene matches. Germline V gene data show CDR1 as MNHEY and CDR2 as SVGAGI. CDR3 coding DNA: TGTGCCAGCAGTTTAACCGGGCAGGGGGCCTCGGAGACCCAGTACTTC. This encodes CASSLTGQGASETQYF.

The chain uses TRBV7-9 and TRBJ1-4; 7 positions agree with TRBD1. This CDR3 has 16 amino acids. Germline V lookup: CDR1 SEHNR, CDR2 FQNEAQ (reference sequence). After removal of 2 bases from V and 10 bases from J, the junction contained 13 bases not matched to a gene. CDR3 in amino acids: CASSLRLTTGVAKLFF. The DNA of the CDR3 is TGTGCCAGCAGCTTAAGACTGACTACAGGGGTTGCAAAACTGTTTTTT.

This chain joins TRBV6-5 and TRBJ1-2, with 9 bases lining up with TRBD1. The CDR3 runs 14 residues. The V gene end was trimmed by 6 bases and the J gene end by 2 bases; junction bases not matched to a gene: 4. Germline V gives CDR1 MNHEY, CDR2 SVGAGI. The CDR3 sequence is CASRKDRGNYGYTF. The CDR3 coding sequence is TGTGCCAGCAGAAAAGACAGGGGGAACTATGGCTACACCTTC.

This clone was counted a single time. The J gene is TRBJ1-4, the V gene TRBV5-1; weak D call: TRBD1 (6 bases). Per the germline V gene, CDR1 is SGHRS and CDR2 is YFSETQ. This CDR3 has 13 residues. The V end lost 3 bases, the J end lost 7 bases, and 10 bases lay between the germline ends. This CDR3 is CASSSEDSEKLFF. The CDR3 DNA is TGCGCCAGCAGCTCGGAGGACAGTGAAAAACTGTTTTTT. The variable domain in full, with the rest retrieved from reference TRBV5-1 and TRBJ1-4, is KAGVTQTPRYLIKTRGQQVTLSCSPISGHRSVSWYQQTPGQGLQFLFEYFSETQRNKGNFPGRFSGRQFSNSRSEMNVSTLELGDSALYLCASSSEDSEKLFFGSGTQLSVL.

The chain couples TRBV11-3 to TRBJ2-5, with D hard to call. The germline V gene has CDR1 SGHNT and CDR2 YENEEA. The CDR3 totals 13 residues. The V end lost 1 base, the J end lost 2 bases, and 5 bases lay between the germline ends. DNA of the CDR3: TGTGCCAGCAGCTTAGGGGCGCAAGAGACCCAGTACTTC. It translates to CASSLGAQETQYF.

The CDR3 region is CASSSEVGELFF. In nucleotides, the CDR3 is TGTGCCAGCAGCTCCGAGGTCGGGGAGCTGTTTTTT. The rearrangement links TRBV11-3 to TRBJ2-2, with D hard to call. Between the trimmed V and J ends, which lost 4 bases and 7 bases, there was a span of 7 bases. Germline CDR1 SGHNT, CDR2 YENEEA. This CDR3 region has 12 residues.

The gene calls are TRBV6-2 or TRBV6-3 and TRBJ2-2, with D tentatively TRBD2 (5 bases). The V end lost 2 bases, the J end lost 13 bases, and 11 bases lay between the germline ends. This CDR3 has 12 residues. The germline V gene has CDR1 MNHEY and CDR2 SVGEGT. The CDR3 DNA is TGTGCCAGCAGTTACGAGGGCTTCGGGCTGTTTTTT. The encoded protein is CASSYEGFGLFF.

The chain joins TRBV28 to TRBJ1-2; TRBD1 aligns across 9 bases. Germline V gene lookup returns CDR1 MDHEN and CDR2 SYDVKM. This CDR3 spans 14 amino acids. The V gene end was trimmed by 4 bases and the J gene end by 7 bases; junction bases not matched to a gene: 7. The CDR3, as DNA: TGTGCCAGCAGTTCCACAACAGGGGGCTTTGGCTACACCTTC. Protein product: CASSSTTGGFGYTF.